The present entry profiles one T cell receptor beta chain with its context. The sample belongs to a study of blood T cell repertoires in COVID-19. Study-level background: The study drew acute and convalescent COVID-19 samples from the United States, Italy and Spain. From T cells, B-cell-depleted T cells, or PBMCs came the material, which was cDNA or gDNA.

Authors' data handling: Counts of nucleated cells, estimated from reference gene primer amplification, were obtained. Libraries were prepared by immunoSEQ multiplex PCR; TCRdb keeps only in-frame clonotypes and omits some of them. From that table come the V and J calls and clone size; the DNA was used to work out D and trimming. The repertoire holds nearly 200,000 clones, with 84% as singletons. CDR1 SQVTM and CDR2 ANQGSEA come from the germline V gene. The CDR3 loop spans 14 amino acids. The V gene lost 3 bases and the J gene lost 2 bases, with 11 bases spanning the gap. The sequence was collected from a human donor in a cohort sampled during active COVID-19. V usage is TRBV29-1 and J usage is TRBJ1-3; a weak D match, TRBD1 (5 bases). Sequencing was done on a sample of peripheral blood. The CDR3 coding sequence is TGCAGCGTTGAGGCAGGGCGGCCTGGAAACACCATATATTTT. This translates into CSVEAGRPGNTIYF.